One sample yielded the 21 T cell receptor beta chains listed below, sequenced in a study of T cells in Graves' hyperthyroidism and ophthalmopathy (dated by TCRdb to the late 2010s). Library creation used multiplex PCR. Data came from an Illumina HiSeq 2000. The TCR beta CDR3 regions were amplified from RNA transcripts. The first round of RT-PCR for the TCR CDR3 was performed with the HTBI primer set and the Qiagen OneStep RT-PCR kit. TCRdb reanalyzed the raw reads on its own, using fastp at Q25 for trimming and MiXCR for clone calling, and kept in-frame beta chains. Rows merge per CDR3 protein into single entries with the most common DNA and genes. The sample table contains over 650,000 distinct CDR3 sequences; only one count was recorded for around 15% of them. The ten biggest clones cover around 8% of the sample. The sequenced sample consisted of blood. Every receptor here comes from a man younger than 35 with Graves' hyperthyroidism.

Only a few counts were recorded for this clonotype. The chain is built from TRBV28 and TRBJ1-5; 10 bases match TRBD1. The CDR3 is 16 residues long. The V and J ends lost 3 bases and 7 bases, in that order; junction bases with no gene match: 9. Looked up from germline, CDR1 is MDHEN and CDR2 is SYDVKM. The CDR3 reads CASSLGSGQGRQPQHF. For the CDR3, the DNA is TGTGCCAGCAGTTTGGGATCGGGACAGGGGCGGCAGCCCCAGCATTTT. The whole variable domain, remainder taken from reference TRBV28 and TRBJ1-5, is DVKVTQSSRYLVKRTGEKVFLECVQDMDHENMFWYRQDPGLGLRLIYFSYDVKMKEKGDIPEGYSVSREKKERFSLILESASTNQTSMYLCASSLGSGQGRQPQHFGDGTRLSIL.

This clonotype was picked up a small number of times. This chain links TRBV5-5 with TRBJ2-1; D unclear. The V and J ends lost 3 bases and 4 bases respectively, with 14 bases between them. The length of the CDR3 is 15 residues. In germline, CDR1 is SGHKS, CDR2 YYEKEE (reference sequence). In DNA, the CDR3 is TGTGCCAGCAGCTGGACGTGGACCGCATACAATGAGCAGTTCTTC. Translating it yields CASSWTWTAYNEQFF.

This clonotype appeared many times. This sequence joins TRBV27 and TRBJ1-6; no reliable D call. V was clipped by 5 bases and J by 7 bases, with 15 bases between them. The CDR3 has 15 amino acids. From germline, CDR1 is MNHEY and CDR2 SMNVEV (reference sequence). The CDR3 region has the DNA TGTGCCAGCAGTCCAAGCCCATTACGCAATTCACCCCTCCACTTT. Translated: CASSPSPLRNSPLHF.

The table lists this clonotype with many counts. This chain connects TRBV28 to TRBJ1-6; the D is unclear. Between the trimmed V and J ends, which lost 3 bases and 6 bases, there was a span of 9 bases. This CDR3 spans 14 amino acids. The germline gives CDR1 MDHEN, CDR2 SYDVKM. CDR3 sequence: CASSLAGFNSPLHF. Written as DNA, the CDR3 is TGTGCCAGCAGTTTGGCAGGATTTAATTCACCCCTCCACTTT.

Worth noting for this clonotype: This may be a read error, as it is one base from a much larger clone. CDR3 in DNA: TGTGCCAGCAGGTTGAAGGACAGGGGGGGTTTCTACGAGCAGTACTTC. Translating gives CASRLKDRGGFYEQYF. The chain is built from TRBV28 and TRBJ2-7; 10 positions match TRBD1. The V gene end was trimmed by 6 bases and the J gene end by 3 bases; junction bases not matched to a gene: 11. CDR3 length: 16 residues. The germline V gene encodes CDR1 MDHEN and CDR2 SYDVKM.

A note on this clonotype: The junction departs from germline at one end; a sequencing error may be responsible. This chain connects TRBV9 to TRBJ2-1; D gene unclear. This CDR3 is built from 13 residues. Germline-derived CDR1 and CDR2 are SGDLS and YYNGEE. The chain's CDR3 is CTSSPGPSNEQFF. DNA of the CDR3: TGTACCAGCAGCCCAGGACCAAGCAATGAGCAGTTCTTC.

This clonotype was found a few times. The V call is TRBV7-8, the J call TRBJ2-1; D remains ambiguous. The CDR3 is 17 residues long. The germline V and J ends were trimmed by 4 bases and 0 bases, with 16 bases remaining between them. CDR1 and CDR2 from the germline V gene are SGHVS and FQNEAQ. The CDR3 DNA reads TGTGCCAGCAGCTCCACCCAGGCCCAAGCCTCCTACAATGAGCAGTTCTTC. Encoded protein: CASSSTQAQASYNEQFF.

This clonotype has more than one count but fewer than ten. The chain recombines TRBV29-1 with TRBJ2-3; no firm D call. Germline CDR1 SQVTM, CDR2 ANQGSEA. V was shortened by 0 bases and J by 10 bases, with 11 bases between the two germline ends. The CDR3 length is 12 residues. CDR3 residues: CSVEDSATAQYF. CDR3 DNA: TGCAGCGTTGAAGATTCGGCGACCGCGCAGTATTTT.

Many counts were recorded for this clonotype. CDR3 sequence reads: CASSLRAGYNEQFF. CDR3 DNA: TGTGCCAGCAGTTTAAGGGCAGGCTACAATGAGCAGTTCTTC. The chain has TRBV27 and TRBJ2-1; D is ambiguous. The CDR3 length is 14 residues. V was clipped by 2 bases and J by 3 bases, with 8 bases between them. CDR1 MNHEY and CDR2 SMNVEV come from the germline V gene (reference sequence).

V gene TRBV7-9 combines with J gene TRBJ2-4; D ambiguous. The CDR3 is 12 residues long. With 4 bases removed from V and 16 bases from J, the gap between germline ends came to 17 bases. CDR1 and CDR2 (germline): SEHNR, FQNEAQ (reference sequence). The chain's CDR3 is CASSSRPENFYF. CDR3 sequence (DNA): TGTGCCAGCAGCTCCCGGCCAGAGAATTTTTACTTC.

This clonotype was recorded many times. The chain uses TRBV7-8 and TRBJ2-1; weak D call: TRBD2 (5 bases). The CDR3 contains 15 residues. V lost 4 bases and J lost 6, with 16 bases in between. Germline-derived CDR1 and CDR2 are SGHVS and FQNEAQ. Here the CDR3 reads CASSSPYGEINEQFF. The CDR3 DNA reads as TGTGCCAGCAGCTCTCCCTATGGGGAGATCAATGAGCAGTTCTTC.

In its sample, this clonotype was seen many times. The V and J genes are TRBV12-3 or TRBV12-4 and TRBJ2-3; D is perhaps TRBD2 (6 bases). The V gene lost 7 bases and the J gene lost 2 bases, with 19 bases spanning the gap. The CDR3 has 16 residues. The CDR3 loop reads CASTTLGGGVTDTQYF. The CDR3 DNA reads TGTGCCAGCACCACCTTGGGAGGCGGGGTCACAGATACGCAGTATTTT.

This clonotype has at least ten counts. This chain links TRBV7-2 with TRBJ2-1, with 8 bases that match TRBD2. The V segment lost 3 bases and the J segment 9 bases; nucleotides outside the gene matches: 10. The length of the CDR3 is 15 residues. Germline CDR1 is SGHTA and CDR2 is FQGNSA. The CDR3 nucleotides are TGTGCCAGCAGCTTCTCGCCGGGTAGCGGGATTGAGCAGTTCTTC. Its protein product is CASSFSPGSGIEQFF.

This clonotype was seen a handful of times. The chain is built from TRBV5-1 and TRBJ1-1; D is ambiguous. The CDR3 is 15 amino acids. The V end lost 7 bases, the J end lost 1 base, and 17 bases lay between the germline ends. Germline V gives CDR1 SGHRS, CDR2 YFSETQ. CDR3 residues: CASLRDNGENTEAFF. CDR3 sequence (DNA): TGCGCCAGCTTGAGGGATAACGGTGAGAACACTGAAGCTTTCTTT.

This clonotype occurred many times. J is TRBJ2-7 and V is TRBV12-3 or TRBV12-4; TRBD2 matches 7 bases. Losses at the gene ends were 6 bases for V and 5 bases for J; bases not matched to a gene: 10. The CDR3 totals 14 residues. In DNA, the CDR3 is TGTGCCAGCAGGGCGCGGGGACTAAACGACGAGCAGTACTTC. It translates to CASRARGLNDEQYF.

This clonotype turned up a few times. This sequence joins TRBV6-1 and TRBJ1-1; D uncertain. The CDR3 extends over 11 amino acids. V shed 5 bases and J shed 7 bases, with 8 bases lying between them. Germline CDR1 is MNHNS and CDR2 is SASEGT. This CDR3 is CASSSLLEAFF. CDR3 DNA sequence: TGTGCCAGCAGTTCCCTTCTTGAAGCTTTCTTT.

Many counts were recorded for this clonotype. The chain combines TRBV30 with TRBJ2-7; TRBD2 matches at 10 bases. Trimming cost V 6 bases and J 4 bases; bases outside gene matches: 21. The CDR3 spans 18 residues. The germline gives CDR1 GTSNPN, CDR2 SVGIG (reference sequence). The CDR3 region has the DNA TGTGCCTGCCAAGGACAGGTAGAAGCTAGCGGGAGAATATACGAGCAGTACTTC. It is translated as CACQGQVEASGRIYEQYF.

This clonotype has just a few counts. The chain uses TRBV9 and TRBJ2-1; 14 bases are shared with TRBD2. This CDR3 contains 20 residues. Unmatched junction bases numbered 15, after V lost 1 base and J lost 6 bases. Germline lookup yields CDR1 SGDLS and CDR2 YYNGEE. CDR3 sequence reads: CASSVRGTSGSEGWGNEQFF. In nucleotides, the CDR3 is TGTGCCAGCAGCGTAAGGGGGACTAGCGGGAGCGAAGGCTGGGGCAATGAGCAGTTCTTC.

This clonotype was counted only a few times. The J gene is TRBJ1-4, the V gene TRBV20-1; D ambiguous. This CDR3 contains 10 residues. The V gene lost 6 bases and the J gene lost 8 bases, with 7 bases spanning the gap. CDR1 is DFQATT, CDR2 SNEGSKA, per germline (reference sequence). CDR3 sequence: CSARREKLFF. The CDR3, as DNA: TGCAGTGCGAGAAGAGAAAAACTGTTTTTT.

This clonotype has at least ten counts. V usage is TRBV12-3 or TRBV12-4 and J usage is TRBJ1-2; maybe TRBD1 (5 bases). The CDR3 covers 16 residues. V shed 3 bases and J shed 3 bases, with 17 bases lying between them. The CDR3 coding sequence is TGTGCCAGCAGTTTCTCCCGCGGGAGACAGTACTATGGCTACACCTTC. It is translated as CASSFSRGRQYYGYTF.

This clonotype was detected many times. In nucleotides, the CDR3 is TGTGCCAGCAGTTTATACCCTAGCGAGAGAGGTGAGCAGTTCTTC. Translation gives CASSLYPSERGEQFF. The rearrangement uses TRBV28 and TRBJ2-1, with D perhaps matching TRBD2 (6 bases). This CDR3 region has 15 residues. CDR1 is MDHEN and CDR2 is SYDVKM in the germline V gene. Trimming shortened V by 1 base and J by 9 bases, and 16 bases separated the two germline ends.